Following are 13 T cell receptor beta chains from one sample sequenced in a study of shared T cell receptors in the human thymus. Produced via immunoSEQ multiplex PCR; TCRdb's table is partial and in-frame only. The table has some 720,000 clones, 88% seen once; the top ten hold about 0.01%. The same sample was also studied in work on human thymus T cells.

The specimen was thymocytes. The source is a boy less than two years old with a congenital heart defect.

The chain joins TRBV27 to TRBJ2-7; 7 nucleotides line up with TRBD2. From germline, CDR1 is MNHEY and CDR2 SMNVEV (reference sequence). The CDR3 is 15 residues long. V lost 6 bases, J lost 5 bases, and 13 bases stayed unmatched. CDR3 amino acids: CASSTRPGRSHEQYF. In nucleotides, the CDR3 is TGTGCCAGCAGCACGAGGCCCGGGAGGTCCCACGAGCAGTACTTC.

The CDR3, as DNA: TGTGCCAGCAGCCGGACAGCAACTAATGAAAAACTGTTTTTT. Translation: CASSRTATNEKLFF. The V and J genes are TRBV5-6 and TRBJ1-4; D perhaps matches TRBD1 (6 bases). Germline-derived CDR1 and CDR2 are SGHDT and YYEEEE. Trimming shortened V by 4 bases and J by 0 bases, and 7 bases separated the two germline ends. This CDR3 comprises 14 residues.

The chain joins TRBV6-5 to TRBJ2-1, with D unclear. The V gene lost 5 bases and the J gene lost 5 bases, with 10 bases spanning the gap. The CDR3 spans 13 residues. Germline V gene data show CDR1 as MNHEY and CDR2 as SVGAGI. The CDR3 protein is CASSVPRDNEQFF. The CDR3 DNA reads TGTGCCAGCAGTGTCCCCCGGGACAATGAGCAGTTCTTC.

This sequence joins TRBV18 and TRBJ2-1, with 10 bases fitting TRBD2. The CDR3 is 12 residues long. Trimming removed 6 bases from V and 12 bases from J; junction bases left unmatched: 5. Germline loops: CDR1 KGHSH, CDR2 LQKENI. CDR3 coding DNA: TGTGCCAGCTCGCCGGTAGCGGGAGGGCAGTTCTTC. Amino acids: CASSPVAGGQFF.

The rearrangement uses TRBV10-3 and TRBJ2-7, with TRBD2 matching 8 bases. V was pared by 9 bases and J by 3 bases, with 10 bases of the junction left unmatched. The CDR3 is made up of 14 amino acids. Germline CDR1 reads ENHRY; CDR2 reads SYGVKD. The CDR3 nucleotides are TGTGCCATTAGAGCGGGAGCGGGGGACTACGAGCAGTACTTC. It specifies CAIRAGAGDYEQYF.

The chain has TRBV30 and TRBJ2-5; 9 bases align to TRBD2. Germline V lookup: CDR1 GTSNPN, CDR2 SVGIG (reference sequence). The CDR3 is 15 residues long. The J segment lost 2 bases and the V segment lost 7 bases, leaving 11 bases of the junction unmatched. The CDR3 reads CASQLLTSGQETQYF. The CDR3, as DNA: TGTGCCTCCCAACTTTTGACTAGCGGTCAAGAGACCCAGTACTTC.

V gene TRBV19 combines with J gene TRBJ2-1; 7 bases agree with TRBD2. The CDR3 contains 15 residues. Trimming took 3 bases from V and 2 from J; bases not matched to a gene: 4. In germline, CDR1 is LNHDA, CDR2 SQIVND (reference sequence). CDR3 nucleotide sequence: TGTGCCAGTAGTATCACGGGAGGCACCTACAATGAGCAGTTCTTC. Its protein is CASSITGGTYNEQFF.

The chain joins TRBV28 to TRBJ2-1, with TRBD2 identical over 9 bases. Losses at the gene ends were 10 bases for V and 5 bases for J; bases not matched to a gene: 15. This CDR3 has 16 residues. Germline-derived CDR1 and CDR2 are MDHEN and SYDVKM. The DNA for the CDR3 is TGTGCCAACTCCCGGGGGCGGGGGGGGCACGACAATGAGCAGTTCTTC. Residues: CANSRGRGGHDNEQFF.

V is TRBV5-4 and J is TRBJ2-7; tentative D call: TRBD1 (5 bases). The germline V gene encodes CDR1 SGHNT and CDR2 YYREEE (reference sequence). The CDR3 is made up of 11 amino acids. Trimming cost V 3 bases and J 5 bases, with 6 bases left between them. CDR3 bases: TGTGCCAGCAGCTGGGGCCACGAGCAGTACTTC. Translation gives CASSWGHEQYF.

This clone was picked up a small number of times. The chain carries TRBV6-1 and TRBJ2-7; 7 bases map to TRBD1. The CDR3 is 14 amino acids. V shed 7 bases, J shed 2 bases, and the junction held 8 bases outside the gene matches. Germline V gene data show CDR1 as MNHNS and CDR2 as SASEGT. The DNA of the CDR3 is TGTGCCAGCACCACAGGGGTCCTTCCCTACGAGCAGTACTTC. Translated: CASTTGVLPYEQYF.

This chain joins TRBV2 and TRBJ2-7; 10 bases map to TRBD1. V was pared by 3 bases and J by 5 bases, with 10 bases of the junction left unmatched. Per germline, CDR1 SNHLY and CDR2 FYNNEI. There are 16 residues in the CDR3. The DNA of the CDR3 is TGTGCCAGCAGTGACCAATCGGGACAGGGGTCCCACGAGCAGTACTTC. It encodes CASSDQSGQGSHEQYF.

V gene TRBV13 combines with J gene TRBJ1-2; D is uncertain. The V and J ends lost 2 bases and 2 bases respectively, with 6 bases between them. Germline values: CDR1 PRHDT, CDR2 FYEKMQ (reference sequence). The CDR3 consists of 13 residues. The CDR3 DNA sequence: TGTGCCAGCAGCTTACTCCAGAACTATGGCTACACCTTC. The encoded protein is CASSLLQNYGYTF.

V usage is TRBV11-3 and J usage is TRBJ2-2, with D tentatively TRBD2 (6 bases). Germline CDR1 is SGHNT and CDR2 is YENEEA. The CDR3 sequence is 17 residues long. Trimming took 5 bases from V and 6 from J, leaving 22 bases between them. The CDR3 DNA reads TGTGCCAGCAGCCCTCCCCCGGGGGAAGGGGTCCCCGGGGAGCTGTTTTTT. Its protein is CASSPPPGEGVPGELFF. The full variable domain, its missing parts supplied by reference TRBV11-3 and TRBJ2-2, is EAGVVQSPRYKIIEKKQPVAFWCNPISGHNTLYWYLQNLGQGPELLIRYENEEAVDDSQLPKDRFSAERLKGVDSTLKIQPAELGDSAVYLCASSPPPGEGVPGELFFGEGSRLTVL.